This T cell receptor beta chain was retrieved from a study of patients and donors after allogeneic stem cell transplantation. Each CDR3 protein is one row after TCRdb ran MiXCR on the RT-PCR reads. The sample yields about a million distinct CDR3 sequences, roughly 18% seen once. The germline V gene encodes CDR1 SGHRS and CDR2 YFSETQ. V lost 2 bases, J lost 5 bases, and 6 bases stayed unmatched. The CDR3 consists of 15 residues. The table lists this clonotype with a few counts. What was sequenced was blood, either unsorted or a sorted T cell fraction (not recorded which). The chain joins TRBV5-1 to TRBJ2-5; 10 nucleotides line up with TRBD1. The receptor comes from a human donor who was either an allogeneic HSCT recipient or a stem cell or donor lymphocyte infusion donor (not recorded which). It is not recorded whose cells these are; they may come from a transplant donor. The CDR3 bases are TGCGCCAGCAGCTTATTGGGACAGGGGAAGGAGACCCAGTACTTC. Translating gives CASSLLGQGKETQYF.